This TCR beta chain was retrieved from a study of cytomegalovirus exposure and HLA in healthy donors. Study-wide findings and caveats: Across donors, sequencing depth was assumed by presence/absence analyses to be roughly uniform.

This clone was counted a single time. As yet, its antigen is unknown. All donors participated as healthy donors of bone marrow. 13 Jbeta primers and 60 Vbeta primers were used for the PCR. The protocol was immunoSEQ multiplex PCR, while the TCRdb copy is restricted to in-frame clones and leaves out a portion. The table includes about 100,000 clones, about 80% detected once. The clonotype comes from a female donor in good health and CMV-seropositive. What was sequenced was PBMCs.

In nucleotides, the CDR3 is TGCGCCAGCAGCCTGCAGGCCCAAGAGACCCAGTACTTC. Its protein is CASSLQAQETQYF. The J gene is TRBJ2-5, the V gene TRBV5-1; D not resolved. The germline V gene has CDR1 SGHRS and CDR2 YFSETQ. This CDR3 has 13 residues. Trimming pared 4 bases from V and 1 base from J, leaving 8 bases between.